The clone carrying this T cell receptor beta chain was counted only a few times. The germline V gene encodes CDR1 LNHDA and CDR2 SQIVND (reference sequence). CDR3 length: 13 amino acids. Trimming stripped 5 bases from V and 2 bases from J, with 10 bases between. These data originate in a study of T cell changes during pregnancy in multiple sclerosis. Clones were read by immunoSEQ multiplex PCR, and TCRdb kept only the in-frame ones, dropping some. The repertoire holds about 100,000 clones, with 85% to 95% as singletons. This TCR was recovered from a female donor with multiple sclerosis, enrolled in a pregnancy study. V usage is TRBV19 and J usage is TRBJ2-7, with TRBD1 as a possible D gene (6 bases). The sequencing here drew on peripheral blood, taken in the first trimester of pregnancy. CDR3 protein: CASSPNRAYEQYF. CDR3 bases: TGTGCCAGTAGTCCGAACAGGGCCTACGAGCAGTACTTC. Drawing the rest from reference TRBV19 and TRBJ2-7, the complete variable domain is DGGITQSPKYLFRKEGQNVTLSCEQNLNHDAMYWYRQDPGQGLRLIYYSQIVNDFQKGDIAEGYSVSREKKESFPLTVTSAQKNPTAFYLCASSPNRAYEQYFGPGTRLTVT.